This entry concerns a single T cell receptor (beta chain). These data originate in a study of blood T cell repertoires in COVID-19. Sequencing was performed with immunoSEQ multiplex PCR; in TCRdb, only in-frame clones are kept and a portion is missing. The sample carries 270,000 or so clones, roughly 90% recorded once. This receptor was taken from a man between 35 and 55 years old who had been exposed to COVID-19. Source material: PBMCs or T cells enriched from blood (not recorded which).

The CDR3 protein is CASRLQGTVGKLFF. The CDR3 nucleotides read TGTGCCAGCAGGCTACAGGGGACTGTGGGAAAACTGTTTTTT. This sequence joins TRBV2 and TRBJ1-4; the match to TRBD1 covers 7 bases. V lost 6 bases to trimming and J lost 10 bases; unmatched junction nucleotides: 11. The CDR3 is made up of 14 amino acids. Germline CDR1 and CDR2: SNHLY and FYNNEI.